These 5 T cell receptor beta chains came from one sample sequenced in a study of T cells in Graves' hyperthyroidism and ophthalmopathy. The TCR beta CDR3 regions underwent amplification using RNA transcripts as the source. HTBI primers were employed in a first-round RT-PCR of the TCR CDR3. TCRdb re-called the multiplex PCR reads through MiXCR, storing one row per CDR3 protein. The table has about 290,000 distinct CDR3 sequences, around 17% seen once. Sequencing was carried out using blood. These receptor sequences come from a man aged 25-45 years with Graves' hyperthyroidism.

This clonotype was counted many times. CDR3 DNA: TGTGCCAGCCGTACGTACACTGAAGCTTTCTTT. Encoded protein: CASRTYTEAFF. This chain connects TRBV27 to TRBJ1-1; D is undetermined. The germline V gene has CDR1 MNHEY and CDR2 SMNVEV (reference sequence). Trimming cost V 8 bases and J 3 bases, with 7 bases left between them. The CDR3 covers 11 residues.

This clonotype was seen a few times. The CDR3 spells CASSQGPTGEQFF. The CDR3 DNA follows: TGTGCCAGCAGCCAAGGCCCGACAGGTGAGCAGTTCTTC. This chain joins TRBV3-1 and TRBJ2-1; TRBD1 is a possible D gene (6 bases). V was shortened by 1 base and J by 9 bases, with 10 bases between the two germline ends. Looked up from germline, CDR1 is LGHDT and CDR2 is YNNKEL (reference sequence). The CDR3 is 13 amino acids.

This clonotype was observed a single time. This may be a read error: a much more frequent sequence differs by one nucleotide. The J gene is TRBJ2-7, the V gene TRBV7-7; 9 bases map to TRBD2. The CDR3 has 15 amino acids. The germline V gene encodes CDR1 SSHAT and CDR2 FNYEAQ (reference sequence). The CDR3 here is CASSLGLAPGSEQYF. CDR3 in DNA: TGTGCTAGCAGCTTGGGACTAGCCCCCGGTAGTGAGCAGTACTTC.

CDR3 coding DNA: TGTGCCAGCAGTCCCCCCCGTCGACAGGGAGACTATGGCTACACCTTC. Translating gives CASSPPRRQGDYGYTF. The chain joins TRBV28 to TRBJ1-2; TRBD1 aligns across 7 bases. The CDR3 is 16 amino acids. CDR1 is MDHEN and CDR2 is SYDVKM in the germline V gene. V gave up 5 bases and J gave up 3 bases; unmatched junction bases: 12.

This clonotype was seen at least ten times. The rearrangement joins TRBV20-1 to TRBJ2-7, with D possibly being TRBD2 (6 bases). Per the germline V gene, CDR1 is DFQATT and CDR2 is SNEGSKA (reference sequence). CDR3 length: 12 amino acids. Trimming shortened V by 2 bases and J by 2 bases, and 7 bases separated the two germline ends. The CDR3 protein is CSARRGTYEQYF. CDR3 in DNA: TGCAGTGCTAGACGGGGGACCTACGAGCAGTACTTC.